This TCR beta chain was sequenced during a study of blood T cell repertoires in COVID-19. Study-wide background: Both acute and convalescent COVID-19 samples were obtained from the United States, Italy and Spain. Sources were T cells, B-cell-depleted T cells, or PBMCs; the material itself was cDNA or gDNA.

Original analysis: Reference gene primer amplification yielded estimated nucleated cell counts. Produced via immunoSEQ multiplex PCR; TCRdb's table is partial and in-frame only. The D gene and trimming were derived from the DNA, and the V and J assignments and clone size from that table. The repertoire consists of around 100,000 clones, with approximately 90% occurring once and the leading ten covering 2% to 2.5%. With 2 bases removed from V and 1 base from J, the gap between germline ends came to 21 bases. Germline loops: CDR1 MNHNS, CDR2 SASEGT. This CDR3 comprises 20 residues. Sequences were obtained from peripheral blood. The TCR comes from a man between 45 and 60 years old with active COVID-19. The V call is TRBV6-1, the J call TRBJ1-6, with D tentatively TRBD1 (5 bases). The CDR3 protein is CASSEISWRGGGSYNSPLHF. CDR3 DNA: TGTGCCAGCAGTGAAATCTCGTGGAGGGGTGGTGGTTCCTATAATTCACCCCTCCACTTT.